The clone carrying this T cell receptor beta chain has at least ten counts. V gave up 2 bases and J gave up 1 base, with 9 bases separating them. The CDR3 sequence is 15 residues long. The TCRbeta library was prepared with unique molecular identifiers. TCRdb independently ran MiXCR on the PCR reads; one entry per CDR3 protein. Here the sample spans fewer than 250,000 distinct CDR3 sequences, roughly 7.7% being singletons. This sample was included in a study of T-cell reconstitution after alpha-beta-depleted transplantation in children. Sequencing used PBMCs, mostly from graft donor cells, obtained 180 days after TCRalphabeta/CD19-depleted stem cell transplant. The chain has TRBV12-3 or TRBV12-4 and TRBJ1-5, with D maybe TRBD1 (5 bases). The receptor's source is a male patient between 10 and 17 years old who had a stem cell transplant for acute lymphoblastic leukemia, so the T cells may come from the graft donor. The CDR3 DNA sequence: TGTGCCAGCAGTTTAAGGGGCTTGAGCAATCAGCCCCAGCATTTT. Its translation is CASSLRGLSNQPQHF.